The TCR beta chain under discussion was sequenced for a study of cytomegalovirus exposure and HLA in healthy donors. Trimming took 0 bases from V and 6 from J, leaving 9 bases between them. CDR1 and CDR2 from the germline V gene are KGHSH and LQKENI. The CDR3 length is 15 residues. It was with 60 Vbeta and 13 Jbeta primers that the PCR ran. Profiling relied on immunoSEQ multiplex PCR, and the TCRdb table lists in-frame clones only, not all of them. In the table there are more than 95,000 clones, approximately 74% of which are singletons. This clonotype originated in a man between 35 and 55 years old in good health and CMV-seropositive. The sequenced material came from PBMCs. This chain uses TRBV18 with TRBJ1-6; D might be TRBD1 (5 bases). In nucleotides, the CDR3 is TGTGCCAGCTCACCACCGGGTAGGGGTAATTCACCCCTCCACTTT. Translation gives CASSPPGRGNSPLHF. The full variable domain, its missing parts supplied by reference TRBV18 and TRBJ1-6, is NAGVMQNPRHLVRRRGQEARLRCSPMKGHSHVYWYRQLPEEGLKFMVYLQKENIIDESGMPKERFSAEFPKEGPSILRIQQVVRGDSAAYFCASSPPGRGNSPLHFGNGTRLTVT.